Listed below are T cell receptor beta chains from one sample, sequenced in a study of T cell responses to AZD1222 COVID-19 vaccine. The method was immunoSEQ multiplex PCR; TCRdb's version includes in-frame clones alone and lacks a portion of them. The data show roughly 150,000 clones, about 90% seen once. Sequencing was performed on peripheral blood, taken on day 0 of AZD1222 vaccination. All receptors come from an adult in good health. Each CDR3 is given with its conserved first and last residue. The D gene is left open where the match is weak. Rows give clone size only sometimes, using once, few, many, or a class for an expanded clone.

NA	TRBV29-1	TRBJ2-5	11	TRBD1	CSGYRGETQYF	TGCAGCGGGTACAGGGGTGAGACCCAGTACTTC
NA	TRBV30	TRBJ1-1	12	NA	CAWSVRNTEAFF	TGTGCCTGGAGTGTTAGAAACACTGAAGCTTTCTTT
NA	TRBV18	TRBJ1-1	15	TRBD1	CASSPWTGMNTEAFF	TGTGCCAGCTCCCCATGGACAGGGATGAACACTGAAGCTTTCTTT
few	TRBV7-2	TRBJ2-7	15	TRBD2	CASSPSGTSGYEQYF	TGTGCCAGCAGCCCCTCCGGGACTAGCGGGTACGAGCAGTACTTC
NA	TRBV4-1	TRBJ1-2	14	NA	CASSQVSANYGYTF	TGCGCCAGCAGCCAAGTTTCCGCTAACTATGGCTACACCTTC
NA	TRBV25-1	TRBJ1-6	13	TRBD1	CASENYRGSPLHF	TGTGCCAGCGAAAACTACAGGGGTTCACCCCTCCACTTT
NA	TRBV7-2	TRBJ2-7	14	TRBD1	CASSSGQGATEQYF	TGTGCCAGCAGCTCGGGACAGGGGGCGACCGAGCAGTACTTC
NA	TRBV4-3	TRBJ1-2	15	NA	CASSPRRIGAYGYTF	TGCGCCAGCAGCCCACGACGGATTGGGGCCTATGGCTACACCTTC
NA	TRBV28	TRBJ1-2	18	TRBD1	CASRRSPPGTGAAWGYTF	TGTGCCAGCAGGCGAAGCCCCCCCGGGACAGGGGCCGCGTGGGGCTACACCTTC
NA	TRBV4-1	TRBJ2-5	15	TRBD1	CASSPGDRYQETQYF	TGCGCCAGCAGCCCGGGGGACAGGTACCAAGAGACCCAGTACTTC
once	TRBV3-1/TRBV3-2	TRBJ1-6	13	NA	CASSQGGPSPLHF	TGTGCCAGCAGCCAGGGGGGACCGTCACCCCTCCACTTT
NA	TRBV11-2	TRBJ1-1	14	NA	CASSLRGGLTEAFF	TGTGCCAGCAGCTTAAGGGGGGGACTCACTGAAGCTTTCTTT
NA	TRBV19	TRBJ1-1	14	NA	CASSSLHLNTEAFF	TGTGCCAGTAGTAGTCTTCACCTAAACACTGAAGCTTTCTTT
NA	TRBV10-3	TRBJ1-2	14	NA	CAISGRGGDDGYTF	TGTGCCATCAGCGGACGCGGGGGCGATGATGGCTACACCTTC
few	TRBV19	TRBJ1-1	14	NA	CASSLGRRDTEAFF	TGTGCCAGTAGCTTAGGACGGAGGGACACTGAAGCTTTCTTT
once	TRBV2	TRBJ2-3	14	NA	CASSEDLPGGTQYF	TGTGCCAGCAGTGAAGATCTCCCAGGAGGGACGCAGTATTTT
NA	TRBV19	TRBJ2-1	15	TRBD2	CASSMTSGRANEQFF	TGTGCCAGTAGTATGACTAGCGGGAGGGCCAATGAGCAGTTCTTC
NA	TRBV28	TRBJ1-2	14	NA	CASSARGTNYGYTF	TGTGCCAGCAGTGCGAGGGGCACAAACTATGGCTACACCTTC
NA	TRBV4-1	TRBJ2-7	13	TRBD1	CASADRSSYEQYF	TGCGCCAGCGCGGACAGGAGCTCCTACGAGCAGTACTTC
NA	TRBV5-4	TRBJ1-1	15	TRBD1	CASSTGQGAFTEAFF	TGTGCCAGCAGCACAGGACAGGGGGCGTTCACTGAAGCTTTCTTT
NA	TRBV27	TRBJ2-3	16	TRBD2	CASSWTSGDTTDTQYF	TGTGCCAGCAGTTGGACTAGCGGGGACACCACAGATACGCAGTATTTT
few	TRBV5-1	TRBJ2-3	16	NA	CASTRGLEGSTDTQYF	TGCGCCAGCACCCGGGGGCTCGAGGGGAGCACAGATACGCAGTATTTT
NA	TRBV11-2	TRBJ1-5	13	NA	CASSFGVFQPQHF	TGTGCCAGCAGCTTTGGAGTCTTTCAGCCCCAGCATTTT
NA	TRBV19	TRBJ1-6	15	NA	CASSPSDSSYSPLHF	TGTGCCAGTAGCCCCTCAGACAGTTCATATTCACCCCTCCACTTT
once	TRBV28	TRBJ1-4	16	TRBD1	CASSEIGQGASEKLFF	TGTGCCAGCAGTGAGATAGGACAGGGGGCGTCTGAAAAACTGTTTTTT
NA	TRBV15	TRBJ1-2	14	NA	CATTKNDQRYGYTF	TGTGCCACCACCAAGAACGATCAGCGATATGGCTACACCTTC